Shown below are 20 T cell receptor beta chains from a single sample sequenced in a study of response to subunit inactivated influenza vaccine (dated by TCRdb to the late 2010s). Receptor libraries were prepared by RT-PCR. Data came from an Illumina HiSeq 2500. Clones were called with MiXCR by TCRdb after fastp trimmed the public reads at Q25, and only in-frame beta chains were retained. Here each entry gathers all rows of one CDR3 protein and keeps the most common genes and DNA. The sample yields about 500,000 distinct CDR3 sequences; around 7.9% were counted once. The leading ten clones occupy under 15% of the sample. The input for sequencing was PBMCs from blood, taken around 25 months after vaccination. These receptors originate from a man aged 45 to 70 who received an inactivated influenza vaccine. Donor details come from another sample of the same person, matched by shared clones.

At least ten counts were recorded for this clonotype. The chain combines TRBV25-1 with TRBJ2-1, with 8 nucleotides matching TRBD2. The J segment lost 11 bases and the V segment lost 0 bases, leaving 6 bases of the junction unmatched. The CDR3 totals 14 residues. Germline V gene lookup returns CDR1 MGHDK and CDR2 SYGVNS. CDR3 sequence reads: CASSEYGSGAQQFF. For the CDR3, the DNA is TGTGCCAGCAGTGAATATGGTAGCGGGGCTCAGCAGTTCTTC.

This clonotype was detected only a few times. This sequence joins TRBV28 and TRBJ2-7; D not resolved. Germline loops: CDR1 MDHEN, CDR2 SYDVKM. Trimming removed 7 bases at V and 8 bases at J, with 18 bases between. The CDR3 consists of 13 residues. Here the CDR3 reads CASTDSRTSKQYF. In DNA form, the CDR3 reads TGTGCCAGCACCGACTCCCGCACCTCCAAGCAGTACTTC.

The V gene is TRBV10-3, the J gene TRBJ2-2; D is perhaps TRBD1 or TRBD2 (5 bases each). This CDR3 has 15 amino acids. Looked up from germline, CDR1 is ENHRY and CDR2 is SYGVKD. Trimming took 3 bases from V and 4 from J, leaving 12 bases between them. The CDR3: CAISDSGTGTGELFF. The CDR3 coding sequence is TGTGCCATCAGTGATTCTGGGACCGGCACCGGGGAGCTGTTTTTT.

This clonotype came up a few times. This chain uses TRBV5-1 with TRBJ2-1, with 9 bases identical to TRBD1. The germline gives CDR1 SGHRS, CDR2 YFSETQ. After removal of 0 bases from V and 1 base from J, the junction contained 5 bases not matched to a gene. The CDR3 runs to 17 residues. This CDR3 reads CASSLGIGQGSYNEQFF. CDR3 nucleotides: TGCGCCAGCAGCTTGGGTATCGGACAGGGGTCCTACAATGAGCAGTTCTTC.

This chain links TRBV7-9 with TRBJ1-5; a weak D match, TRBD1 (5 bases). This CDR3 is built from 16 residues. From germline, CDR1 is SEHNR and CDR2 FQNEAQ (reference sequence). Trimming cost V 3 bases and J 6 bases, with 18 bases left between them. The CDR3, as DNA: TGTGCCAGCAGCTTTTATAGAGGGCAGGGAGGTCAGCCCCAGCATTTT. It translates to CASSFYRGQGGQPQHF.

This clonotype appeared once. Sequence at one end of the junction differs from germline and may be a read error. The V gene is TRBV12-3 or TRBV12-4, the J gene TRBJ1-1, with a possible D match to TRBD1 (5 bases). The CDR3 runs to 14 residues. The CDR3 loop is CASSFRQKNTKAFF. CDR3 nucleotide sequence: TGTGCCAGCAGTTTCAGACAGAAGAACACTAAAGCTTTCTTT.

There are a few counts of this clonotype. V and J are TRBV9 and TRBJ2-1; D tentatively fits TRBD1 or TRBD2 (7 bases each). V was shortened by 4 bases and J by 10 bases, with 15 bases between the two germline ends. The CDR3 is 13 amino acids. In germline, CDR1 is SGDLS, CDR2 YYNGEE. The CDR3: CASSPRGREEQFF. The CDR3 DNA sequence: TGTGCCAGCAGCCCGAGGGGGCGGGAGGAGCAGTTCTTC.

This clonotype was observed at least ten times. The chain is built from TRBV12-3 or TRBV12-4 and TRBJ2-3; 7 nucleotides line up with TRBD1. The CDR3 is 16 residues long. The V segment lost 6 bases and the J segment 0 bases; nucleotides outside the gene matches: 9. The CDR3 is CASRAPTGSSTDTQYF. CDR3 bases: TGTGCCAGCAGAGCCCCGACAGGGTCCAGCACAGATACGCAGTATTTT.

V gene TRBV27 combines with J gene TRBJ2-5, with D perhaps matching TRBD1 or TRBD2 (6 bases each). From germline, CDR1 is MNHEY and CDR2 SMNVEV (reference sequence). The length of the CDR3 is 15 residues. Trimming stripped 2 bases from V and 5 bases from J, with 15 bases between. The CDR3 protein is CASSLRGAVGETQYF. CDR3 coding DNA: TGTGCCAGCAGTTTAAGGGGGGCGGTAGGGGAGACCCAGTACTTC.

This clonotype was counted ten times or more. This rearrangement joins TRBV29-1 to TRBJ2-3; tentative D call: TRBD1 (5 bases). The V gene lost 5 bases and the J gene lost 4 bases, with 13 bases spanning the gap. The germline V gene has CDR1 SQVTM and CDR2 ANQGSEA. The CDR3 is 13 amino acids. The CDR3 loop is CSVKIPGPDTQYF. CDR3 sequence (DNA): TGCAGCGTTAAAATTCCAGGGCCAGATACGCAGTATTTT.

The chain has TRBV20-1 and TRBJ2-7; the match to TRBD2 covers 9 bases. Per germline, CDR1 DFQATT and CDR2 SNEGSKA (reference sequence). After removal of 6 bases from V and 0 bases from J, the junction contained 3 bases not matched to a gene. The CDR3 runs 13 residues. The CDR3 nucleotides are TGCAGTGCCGGGACTAGCCGCTCCTACGAGCAGTACTTC. Its translation is CSAGTSRSYEQYF.

This clonotype was counted ten times or more. This rearrangement joins TRBV20-1 to TRBJ2-3; 7 nucleotides agree with TRBD2. The length of the CDR3 is 14 residues. Looked up from germline, CDR1 is DFQATT and CDR2 is SNEGSKA (reference sequence). The ends lost 4 bases at V and 1 base at J; junction bases unmatched: 5. CDR3 DNA sequence: TGCAGTGCTACTTGGGGGGGGGGCACAGATACGCAGTATTTT. This gives the protein CSATWGGGTDTQYF.

This clonotype was counted many times. The chain joins TRBV11-2 to TRBJ2-1; 7 nucleotides agree with TRBD1. This CDR3 has 13 residues. The germline V gene has CDR1 SGHAT and CDR2 FQNNGV. The ends lost 2 bases at V and 7 bases at J; junction bases unmatched: 2. CDR3 DNA sequence: TGTGCCAGCAGCTTAAGGGGGCAGAATGAGCAGTTCTTC. Translated, it gives CASSLRGQNEQFF.

V usage is TRBV20-1 and J usage is TRBJ2-5; 10 nucleotides agree with TRBD2. Per the germline V gene, CDR1 is DFQATT and CDR2 is SNEGSKA (reference sequence). The V segment lost 0 bases and the J segment 7 bases; nucleotides outside the gene matches: 8. The CDR3 is 15 amino acids. This chain's CDR3 is CSARDVAGGLGTQYF. CDR3 DNA sequence: TGCAGTGCTAGAGATGTAGCGGGGGGCCTAGGGACCCAGTACTTC.

V usage is TRBV5-1 and J usage is TRBJ2-2; D may be TRBD2 (5 bases). The CDR3 loop spans 15 amino acids. Trimming cost V 4 bases and J 7 bases, with 17 bases left between them. Germline V gene sequence: CDR1 SGHRS, CDR2 YFSETQ. The CDR3 nucleotides are TGCGCCAGCAGCCCGGGGAACGTCCGGGTCGGGGAGCTGTTTTTT. Protein product: CASSPGNVRVGELFF.

The rearrangement links TRBV7-9 to TRBJ2-5; 12 positions match TRBD2. CDR3 length equals 17 residues. Germline lookup yields CDR1 SEHNR and CDR2 FQNEAQ (reference sequence). The ends lost 2 bases at V and 2 bases at J; junction bases unmatched: 6. The CDR3 spells CASSLSRTSGKQETQYF. In nucleotides, the CDR3 is TGTGCCAGCAGCTTAAGTAGGACTAGCGGGAAACAAGAGACCCAGTACTTC.

About this clonotype: With a much larger clone just one base away, this may be a read error. The chain employs TRBV6-2 or TRBV6-3 and TRBJ2-1, with D unclear. V was shortened by 8 bases and J by 5 bases, with 16 bases between the two germline ends. Germline CDR1 and CDR2: MNHEY and SVGEGT. This CDR3 spans 14 amino acids. The CDR3 loop reads CASCWTQKHNEQFF. The CDR3 DNA sequence: TGTGCCAGCTGTTGGACGCAGAAGCACAATGAGCAGTTCTTC.

The chain employs TRBV4-1 and TRBJ1-1, with D possibly being TRBD1 (5 bases). Germline CDR1 MGHRA, CDR2 YSYEKL. The CDR3 is made up of 15 amino acids. Trimming removed 1 base from V and 2 bases from J, with 11 bases in between. CDR3 residues: CASSQGRGGNTEAFF. In nucleotides, the CDR3 is TGCGCCAGCAGCCAAGGGAGGGGCGGAAACACTGAAGCTTTCTTT.

This rearrangement joins TRBV24-1 to TRBJ2-7, with 9 positions matching TRBD2. The CDR3 loop spans 15 amino acids. Looked up from germline, CDR1 is KGHDR and CDR2 is SFDVKD. The ends lost 4 bases at V and 5 bases at J; junction bases unmatched: 8. The DNA of the CDR3 is TGTGCCACCAGTGACCGCGGGAGGGGGAAGCACGAGCAGTACTTC. Translating it yields CATSDRGRGKHEQYF.

This clonotype was seen only a few times. This chain joins TRBV7-2 and TRBJ2-1; D is possibly TRBD1 or TRBD2 (6 bases each). Trimming took 1 base from V and 4 from J, leaving 14 bases between them. The CDR3 runs to 16 residues. Germline V gene sequence: CDR1 SGHTA, CDR2 FQGNSA. CDR3 bases: TGTGCCAGCAGCTTAGGCTGGGGGGCGGTTTACAATGAGCAGTTCTTC. Its protein is CASSLGWGAVYNEQFF.